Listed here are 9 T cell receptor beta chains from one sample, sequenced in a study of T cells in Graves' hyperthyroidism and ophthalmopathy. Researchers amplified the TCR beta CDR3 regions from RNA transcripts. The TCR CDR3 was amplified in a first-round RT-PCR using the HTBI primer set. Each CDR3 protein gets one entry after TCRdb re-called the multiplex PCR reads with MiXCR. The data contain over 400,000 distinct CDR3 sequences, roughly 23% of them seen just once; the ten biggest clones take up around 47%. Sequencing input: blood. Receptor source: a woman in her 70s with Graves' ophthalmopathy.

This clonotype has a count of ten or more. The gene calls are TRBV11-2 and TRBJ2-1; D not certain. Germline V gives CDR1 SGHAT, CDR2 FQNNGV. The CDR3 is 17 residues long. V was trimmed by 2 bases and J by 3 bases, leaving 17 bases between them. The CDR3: CASSLNFGSRYYNEQFF. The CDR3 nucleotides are TGTGCCAGCAGCTTAAACTTTGGAAGCCGCTACTACAATGAGCAGTTCTTC.

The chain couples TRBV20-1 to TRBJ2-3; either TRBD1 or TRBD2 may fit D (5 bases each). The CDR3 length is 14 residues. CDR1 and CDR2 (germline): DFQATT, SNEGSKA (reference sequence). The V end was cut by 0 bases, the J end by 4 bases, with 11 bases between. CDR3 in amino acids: CSARDGTGSDTQYF. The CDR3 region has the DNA TGCAGTGCTAGAGATGGGACCGGATCAGATACGCAGTATTTT.

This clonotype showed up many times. The CDR3 DNA sequence: TGTGCCTGGAGTGCGACAGGAGCTACGAACACTGAAGCTTTCTTT. Translation gives CAWSATGATNTEAFF. This chain joins TRBV30 and TRBJ1-1, with a weak D call TRBD1 (6 bases). The CDR3 totals 15 residues. Germline CDR1 and CDR2: GTSNPN and SVGIG (reference sequence). Trimming stripped 1 base from V and 1 base from J, with 13 bases between. The whole variable domain, filled in from reference TRBV30 and TRBJ1-1, reads SQTIHQWPATLVQPVGSPLSLECTVEGTSNPNLYWYRQAAGRGLQLLFYSVGIGQISSEVPQNLSASRPQDRQFILSSKKLLLSDSGFYLCAWSATGATNTEAFFGQGTRLTVV.

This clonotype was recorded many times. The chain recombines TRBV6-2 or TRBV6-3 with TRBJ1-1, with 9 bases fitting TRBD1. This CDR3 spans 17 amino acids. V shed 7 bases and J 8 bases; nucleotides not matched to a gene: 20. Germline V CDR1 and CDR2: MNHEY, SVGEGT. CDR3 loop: CASTETGTGLRAPEAFF. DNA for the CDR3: TGTGCCAGCACCGAAACCGGGACAGGGCTCCGCGCGCCAGAAGCTTTCTTT.

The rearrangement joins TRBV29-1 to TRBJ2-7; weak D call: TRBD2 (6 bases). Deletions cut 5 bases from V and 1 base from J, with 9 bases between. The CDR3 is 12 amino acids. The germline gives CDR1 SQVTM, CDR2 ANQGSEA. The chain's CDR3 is CSVTSGSYEQYF. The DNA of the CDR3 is TGCAGCGTTACAAGCGGGTCCTACGAGCAGTACTTC.

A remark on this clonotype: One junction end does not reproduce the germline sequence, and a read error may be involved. CDR3 in amino acids: CAGSVWGWEKFF. CDR3 nucleotide sequence: TGTGCCGGCAGTGTGTGGGGGTGGGAGAAGTTCTTC. This chain links TRBV2 with TRBJ2-1; D is possibly TRBD1 or TRBD2 (5 bases each). The CDR3 sequence is 12 residues long. Germline lookup yields CDR1 SNHLY and CDR2 FYNNEI.

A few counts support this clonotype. CDR3 amino acids: CASSLLGQYSNQPQHF. The CDR3 DNA reads as TGTGCCAGCAGTTTATTGGGCCAATATAGCAATCAGCCCCAGCATTTT. The chain is built from TRBV28 and TRBJ1-5; D unclear. V dropped 1 base and J dropped 0 bases, with 10 bases sitting between them. Germline V gene sequence: CDR1 MDHEN, CDR2 SYDVKM. This CDR3 has 16 amino acids. Variable domain in full (rest from reference TRBV28 and TRBJ1-5): DVKVTQSSRYLVKRTGEKVFLECVQDMDHENMFWYRQDPGLGLRLIYFSYDVKMKEKGDIPEGYSVSREKKERFSLILESASTNQTSMYLCASSLLGQYSNQPQHFGDGTRLSIL.

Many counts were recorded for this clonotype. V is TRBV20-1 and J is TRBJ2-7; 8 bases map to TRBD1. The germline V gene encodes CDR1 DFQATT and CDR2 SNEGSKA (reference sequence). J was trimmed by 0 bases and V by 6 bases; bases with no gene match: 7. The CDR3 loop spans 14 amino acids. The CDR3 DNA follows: TGCAGTGCAAAGGGACAGGTGTACTCCTACGAGCAGTACTTC. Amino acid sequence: CSAKGQVYSYEQYF.

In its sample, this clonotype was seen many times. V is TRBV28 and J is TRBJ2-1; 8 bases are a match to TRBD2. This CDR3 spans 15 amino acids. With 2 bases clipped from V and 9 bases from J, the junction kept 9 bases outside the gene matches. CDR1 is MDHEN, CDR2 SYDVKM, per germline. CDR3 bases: TGTGCCAGCAGTTTAGCCGGGAGGGGGGCCGCTGAGCAGTTCTTC. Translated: CASSLAGRGAAEQFF. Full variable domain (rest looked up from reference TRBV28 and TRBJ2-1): DVKVTQSSRYLVKRTGEKVFLECVQDMDHENMFWYRQDPGLGLRLIYFSYDVKMKEKGDIPEGYSVSREKKERFSLILESASTNQTSMYLCASSLAGRGAAEQFFGPGTRLTVL.